The 9 T cell receptor beta chains below were found in one sample sequenced in a study of CD8 T cells in Susac syndrome. Random hexamers were used to reverse transcribe an amount of about 0.5 to 1 ug RNA. TCRdb reanalysed the immunoSEQ multiplex PCR reads using MiXCR and keeps one entry per CDR3 protein. The table records some 110,000 distinct CDR3 sequences, roughly 94% of them present only once. The sequenced material came from CD8+ T cells from PBMCs. All receptors derive from a human donor with Susac syndrome.

CDR3 in amino acids: CASSQEGAEATGKLFF. DNA of the CDR3: TGTGCCAGCAGCCAAGAGGGGGCGGAGGCGACGGGAAAACTGTTTTTT. The gene calls are TRBV4-2 and TRBJ1-4, with a possible D match to TRBD1 (6 bases). Germline CDR1 LGHNA, CDR2 YNFKEQ. V lost 0 bases, J lost 10 bases, and 18 bases lay in between. The CDR3 extends over 16 amino acids.

The rearrangement joins TRBV4-2 to TRBJ2-1, with unresolved D. Germline CDR1 is LGHNA and CDR2 is YNFKEQ. Trimming removed 4 bases at V and 8 bases at J, with 9 bases between. There are 12 residues in the CDR3. CDR3: CASSRNGDEQFF. Written as DNA, the CDR3 is TGTGCCAGCAGCCGCAACGGCGATGAGCAGTTCTTC.

This chain links TRBV29-1 with TRBJ2-7; D is undetermined. The CDR3 is made up of 12 amino acids. Germline CDR1 and CDR2: SQVTM and ANQGSEA. V was trimmed by 4 bases and J by 2 bases, leaving 9 bases between them. CDR3: CSVGGVAYEQYF. CDR3 in DNA: TGCAGCGTTGGTGGGGTAGCCTACGAGCAGTACTTC.

In this sample, this clonotype turned up a few times. The V gene is TRBV7-3, the J gene TRBJ2-7, with 11 bases that match TRBD1. This CDR3 is 14 amino acids long. Per germline, CDR1 SGHTA and CDR2 FQGTGA. V lost 3 bases to trimming and J lost 3 bases; unmatched junction nucleotides: 1. CDR3 sequence (DNA): TGTGCCAGCAGCTTCGGGACAGGGGGCTACGAGCAGTACTTC. Translation: CASSFGTGGYEQYF.

The chain recombines TRBV15 with TRBJ2-7; tentative D call: TRBD2 (6 bases). Germline V CDR1 and CDR2: LNHNV, YYDKDF (reference sequence). V gave up 4 bases and J gave up 2 bases, with 15 bases separating them. The CDR3 consists of 15 residues. CDR3 DNA sequence: TGTGCCACCAGCATGGGGGACGGGGGAGCCTACGAGCAGTACTTC. Residues: CATSMGDGGAYEQYF.

This clonotype came up once. This chain connects TRBV5-1 to TRBJ2-5; D might be TRBD1 or TRBD2, each matching 6 bases. Germline CDR1 and CDR2: SGHRS and YFSETQ. The length of the CDR3 is 15 residues. V was clipped by 4 bases and J by 1 base, with 14 bases between them. CDR3 in amino acids: CASSPAPGAQETQYF. The CDR3 DNA is TGCGCCAGCAGCCCCGCCCCGGGGGCCCAAGAGACCCAGTACTTC.

J is TRBJ2-5 and V is TRBV20-1; D gene uncertain. This CDR3 region has 14 residues. CDR1 and CDR2 (germline): DFQATT, SNEGSKA (reference sequence). V dropped 1 base and J dropped 2 bases, with 11 bases sitting between them. The CDR3 DNA reads TGCAGTGCTAGAGCGGGCCCCAATCAAGAGACCCAGTACTTC. Protein: CSARAGPNQETQYF.

This clonotype appeared once. The chain couples TRBV11-1 to TRBJ2-1, with 8 bases that match TRBD1. V trimming: 3 bases; J trimming: 7 bases; junction bases outside the gene matches: 5. The CDR3 extends over 14 amino acids. The germline V gene has CDR1 SGHAT and CDR2 FQDESV (reference sequence). The CDR3 DNA sequence: TGTGCCAGCAGCTTTCAGGGGGCGCGAAATGAGCAGTTCTTC. It yields the protein CASSFQGARNEQFF.

J is TRBJ2-1 and V is TRBV27; 7 positions agree with TRBD2. This CDR3 region has 16 residues. CDR1 is MNHEY and CDR2 is SMNVEV in the germline V gene (reference sequence). J gave up 0 bases and V 8 bases, and 10 bases lay outside the gene matches. The CDR3 DNA reads as TGTGCCAGCCGATTTTCATGGGGGGGCTCCTACAATGAGCAGTTCTTC. Residues: CASRFSWGGSYNEQFF.